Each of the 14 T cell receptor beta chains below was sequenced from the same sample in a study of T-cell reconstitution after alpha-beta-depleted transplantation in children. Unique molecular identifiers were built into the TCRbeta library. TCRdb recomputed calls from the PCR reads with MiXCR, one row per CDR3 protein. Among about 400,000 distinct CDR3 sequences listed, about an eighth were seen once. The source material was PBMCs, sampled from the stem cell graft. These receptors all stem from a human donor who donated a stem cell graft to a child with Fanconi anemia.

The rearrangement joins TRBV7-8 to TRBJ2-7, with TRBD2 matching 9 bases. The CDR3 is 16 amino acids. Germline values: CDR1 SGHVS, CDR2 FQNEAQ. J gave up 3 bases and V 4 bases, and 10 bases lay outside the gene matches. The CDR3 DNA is TGTGCCAGCAGCTACCGTGGGCGGGAGGGCCTCTACGAGCAGTACTTC. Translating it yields CASSYRGREGLYEQYF.

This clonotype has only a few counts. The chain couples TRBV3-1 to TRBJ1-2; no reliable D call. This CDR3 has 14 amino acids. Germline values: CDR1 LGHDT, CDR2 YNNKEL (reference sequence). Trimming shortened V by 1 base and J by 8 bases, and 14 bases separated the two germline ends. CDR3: CASSQGSWGGGYTF. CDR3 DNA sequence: TGTGCCAGCAGCCAAGGGTCCTGGGGAGGAGGCTACACCTTC.

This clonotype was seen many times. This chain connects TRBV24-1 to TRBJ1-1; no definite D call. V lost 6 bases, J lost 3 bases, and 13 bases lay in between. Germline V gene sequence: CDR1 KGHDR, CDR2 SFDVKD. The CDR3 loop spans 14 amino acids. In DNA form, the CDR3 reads TGTGCCACCAGTCCCCACGGCCAGGACACTGAAGCTTTCTTT. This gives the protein CATSPHGQDTEAFF.

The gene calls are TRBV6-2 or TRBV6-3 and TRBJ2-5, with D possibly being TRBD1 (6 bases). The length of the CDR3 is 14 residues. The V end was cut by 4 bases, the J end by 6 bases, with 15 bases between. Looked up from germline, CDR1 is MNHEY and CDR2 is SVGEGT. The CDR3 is CASSWLGAGKTQYF. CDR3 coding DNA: TGTGCCAGCAGTTGGTTGGGGGCCGGTAAGACCCAGTACTTC.

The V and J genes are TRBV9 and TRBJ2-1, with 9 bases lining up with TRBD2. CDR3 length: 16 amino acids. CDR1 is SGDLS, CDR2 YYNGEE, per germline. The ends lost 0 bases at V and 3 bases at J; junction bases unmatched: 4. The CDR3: CASSVENSGGYNEQFF. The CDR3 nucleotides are TGTGCCAGCAGCGTAGAGAATAGCGGGGGCTACAATGAGCAGTTCTTC. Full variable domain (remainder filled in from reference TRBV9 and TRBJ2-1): DSGVTQTPKHLITATGQRVTLRCSPRSGDLSVYWYQQSLDQGLQFLIQYYNGEERAKGNILERFSAQQFPDLHSELNLSSLELGDSALYFCASSVENSGGYNEQFFGPGTRLTVL.

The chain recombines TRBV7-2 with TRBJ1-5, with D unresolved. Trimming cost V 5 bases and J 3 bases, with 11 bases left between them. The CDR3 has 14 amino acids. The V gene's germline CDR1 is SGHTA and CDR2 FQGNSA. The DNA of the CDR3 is TGTGCCAGCAGCCAAGGACGGGACAATCAGCCCCAGCATTTT. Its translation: CASSQGRDNQPQHF.

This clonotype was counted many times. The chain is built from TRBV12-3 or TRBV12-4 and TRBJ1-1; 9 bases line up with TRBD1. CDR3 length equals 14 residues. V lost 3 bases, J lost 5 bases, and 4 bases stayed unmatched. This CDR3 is CASSFGQGWTEAFF. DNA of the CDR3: TGTGCCAGCAGTTTCGGACAGGGGTGGACTGAAGCTTTCTTT.

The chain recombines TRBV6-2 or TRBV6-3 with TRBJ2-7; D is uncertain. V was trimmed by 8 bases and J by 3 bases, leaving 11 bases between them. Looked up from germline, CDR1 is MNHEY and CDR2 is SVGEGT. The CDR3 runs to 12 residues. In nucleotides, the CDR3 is TGTGCCAGCCAAAACGGTTACTACGAGCAGTACGTC. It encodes CASQNGYYEQYV.

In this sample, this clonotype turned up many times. CDR3 residues: CASSAISGTYGYTF. The DNA for the CDR3 is TGTGCCAGCAGCGCAATATCAGGGACCTATGGCTACACCTTC. The chain links TRBV2 to TRBJ1-2; D is possibly TRBD1 (5 bases). The CDR3 length is 14 residues. From germline, CDR1 is SNHLY and CDR2 FYNNEI. V was pared by 6 bases and J by 4 bases, with 15 bases between.

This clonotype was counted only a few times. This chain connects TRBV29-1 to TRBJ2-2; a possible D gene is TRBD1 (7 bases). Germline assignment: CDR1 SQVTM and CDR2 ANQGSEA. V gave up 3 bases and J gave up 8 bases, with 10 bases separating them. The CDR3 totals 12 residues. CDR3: CSVEPGGGELFF. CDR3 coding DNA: TGCAGCGTTGAGCCAGGGGGGGGGGAGCTGTTTTTT.

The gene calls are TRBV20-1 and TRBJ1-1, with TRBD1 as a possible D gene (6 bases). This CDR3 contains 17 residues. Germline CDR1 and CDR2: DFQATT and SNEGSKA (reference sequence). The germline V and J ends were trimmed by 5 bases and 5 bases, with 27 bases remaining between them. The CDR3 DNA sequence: TGCAGTGCTCCTGATTCCGGGACACCCCTATTAGGGACTGAAGCTTTCTTT. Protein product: CSAPDSGTPLLGTEAFF.

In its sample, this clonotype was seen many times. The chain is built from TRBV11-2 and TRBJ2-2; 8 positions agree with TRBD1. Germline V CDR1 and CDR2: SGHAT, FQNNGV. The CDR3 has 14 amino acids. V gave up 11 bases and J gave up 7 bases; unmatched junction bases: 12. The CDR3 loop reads CAGHGGQGIGELFF. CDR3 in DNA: TGTGCCGGGCATGGAGGACAGGGCATCGGGGAGCTGTTTTTT.

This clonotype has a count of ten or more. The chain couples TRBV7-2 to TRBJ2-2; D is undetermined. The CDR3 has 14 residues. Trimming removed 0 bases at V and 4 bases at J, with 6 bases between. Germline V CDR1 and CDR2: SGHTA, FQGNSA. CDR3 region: CASSLARPTGELFF. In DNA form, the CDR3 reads TGTGCCAGCAGCTTAGCGCGGCCCACCGGGGAGCTGTTTTTT.

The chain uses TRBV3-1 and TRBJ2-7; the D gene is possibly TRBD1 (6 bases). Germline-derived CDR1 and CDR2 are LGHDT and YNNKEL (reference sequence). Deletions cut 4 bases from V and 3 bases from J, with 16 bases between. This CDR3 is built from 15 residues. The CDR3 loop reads CASSRGQSTLYEQYF. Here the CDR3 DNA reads TGTGCCAGCAGCCGTGGACAGAGCACCCTCTACGAGCAGTACTTC.